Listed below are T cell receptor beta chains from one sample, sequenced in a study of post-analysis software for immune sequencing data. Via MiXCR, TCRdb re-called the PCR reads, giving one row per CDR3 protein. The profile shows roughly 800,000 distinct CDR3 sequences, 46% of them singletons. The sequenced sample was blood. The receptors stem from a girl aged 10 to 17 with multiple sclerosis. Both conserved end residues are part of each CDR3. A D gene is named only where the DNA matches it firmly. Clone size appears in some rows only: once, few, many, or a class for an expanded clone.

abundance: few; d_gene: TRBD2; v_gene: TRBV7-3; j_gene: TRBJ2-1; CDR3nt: TGTGCCAGCAGCTTAACTAGCGGGACCGTTGTTAGCAATGAGCAGTTCTTC; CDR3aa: CASSLTSGTVVSNEQFF
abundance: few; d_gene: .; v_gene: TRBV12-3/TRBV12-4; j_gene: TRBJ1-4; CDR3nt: TGTGCCAGCAGTTCAACAGAGGAAAAACTGTTTTTT; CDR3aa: CASSSTEEKLFF
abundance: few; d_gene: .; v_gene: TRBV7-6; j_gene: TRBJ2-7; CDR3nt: TGTGCCAGCAGCTTACTCTCCACCTACGAGCAGTACTTC; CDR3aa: CASSLLSTYEQYF
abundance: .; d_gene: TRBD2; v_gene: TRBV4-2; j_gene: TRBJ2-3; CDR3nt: TGTGCCAGCAGCCAAGAGGGACTAGCGGGAGGTTCAGATACGCAGTATTTT; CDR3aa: CASSQEGLAGGSDTQYF
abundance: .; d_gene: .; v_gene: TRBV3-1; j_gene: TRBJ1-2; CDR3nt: TGTGCCAGCAGCCAAGTGGGTCGGGGCTACACCTTC; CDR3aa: CASSQVGRGYTF
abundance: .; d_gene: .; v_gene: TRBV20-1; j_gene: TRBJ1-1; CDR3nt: TGCAGTGCTAGTATTGGAGTCATGAACACTGAAGCTTTCTTT; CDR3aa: CSASIGVMNTEAFF
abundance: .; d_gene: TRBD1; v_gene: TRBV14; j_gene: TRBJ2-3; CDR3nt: TGTGCCAGCAGCCAAGGCGGACAGGGAGCAGATACGCAGTATTTT; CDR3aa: CASSQGGQGADTQYF
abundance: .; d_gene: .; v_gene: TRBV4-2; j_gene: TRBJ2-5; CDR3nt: TGTGCCAGCAGCCAATCGAGGTTGGACAGGGAGGGTGAGCAGTACTTC; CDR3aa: CASSQSRLDREGEQYF
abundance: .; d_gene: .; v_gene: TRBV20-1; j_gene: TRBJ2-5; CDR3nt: TGCAGTGCTAGGGCGGGACGGGAGCAGTACTTC; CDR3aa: CSARAGREQYF
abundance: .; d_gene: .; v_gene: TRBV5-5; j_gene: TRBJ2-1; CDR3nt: TGTGCCACCGATATTGCGGGCTTCAATGAGCAGTTCTTC; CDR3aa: CATDIAGFNEQFF
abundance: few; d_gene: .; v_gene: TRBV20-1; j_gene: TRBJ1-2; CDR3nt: TGCAGTGCTAGGTCGCGCAATAACTATGGCTACACCTTC; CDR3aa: CSARSRNNYGYTF
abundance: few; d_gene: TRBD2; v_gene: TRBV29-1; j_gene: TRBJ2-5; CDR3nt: TGCAGCGGAAGGGGACTAGCGGGAGGGAACCAAGAGACCCAGTACTTC; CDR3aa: CSGRGLAGGNQETQYF
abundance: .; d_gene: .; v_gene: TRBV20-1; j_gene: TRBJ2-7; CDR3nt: TGCAGTGCTAGTAATCCCCCTGCTCAGGAGCAGTACTTC; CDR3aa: CSASNPPAQEQYF